This TCR beta chain was documented in a study of OX40 agonist ivuxolimab in advanced cancers. Study as a whole: Patients assigned to dose escalation were diagnosed with hepatocellular carcinoma, melanoma, renal cell or head and neck cancer. General observations from the study: The 0.1-3.0 mg/kg partial responders had among the lowest clonal expansion. There were, on average, more expanded clones in CD8+ T cells than in CD4+.

Note on this clone: Its cognate antigen is unknown.

V was pared by 6 bases and J by 3 bases, with 10 bases of the junction left unmatched. This CDR3 has 17 residues. The germline V gene has CDR1 WNHNN and CDR2 SYGVQD (reference sequence). Sampling times: baseline, cycle 4 day 1, cycle 7 day 1. Measured with immunoSEQ multiplex PCR; TCRdb has only the in-frame clones, and not every one. The data show 120,000 or so clones, approximately 89% seen once. Sample: CD4+ or CD8+ T cells sorted from blood, taken in a trial of the OX40 agonist ivuxolimab. The clonotype originates from an adult with an advanced solid tumor such as melanoma, head and neck, liver or kidney cancer. This rearrangement joins TRBV10-1 to TRBJ1-4, with 10 bases matching TRBD1. CDR3 coding DNA: TGCGCCAGCAGCACCCCGGGACAGGGGCCCTCTAATGAAAAACTGTTTTTT. Its translation is CASSTPGQGPSNEKLFF.